This TCR beta chain was identified in a study of blood T cell repertoires in COVID-19. Study as a whole: The United States, Italy and Spain were the sources of the acute and convalescent COVID-19 samples. PBMCs, B-cell-depleted T cells, or T cells were the source of the cDNA or gDNA that made up the material.

Per the study methods: How many nucleated cells were present was estimated from reference gene primer amplification. Assay used: immunoSEQ multiplex PCR; TCRdb lists only in-frame clones, some missing. For V, J and clone size, that table is used; D and trimming come from the DNA. In the table there are 70,000 to 95,000 clones, approximately 80% of which are singletons. This CDR3 has 15 residues. With V trimmed by 3 bases and J by 4 bases, 6 bases remained unmatched. Germline CDR1 MNHEY, CDR2 SVGAGI. The V gene is TRBV6-5, the J gene TRBJ1-1; 9 bases are a match to TRBD1. The TCR sequence derives from a human donor in a cohort sampled during active COVID-19. The sequenced material came from peripheral blood. The CDR3 DNA follows: TGTGCCAGCAGTTATGCCGGGGGACAGGGCACTGAAGCTTTCTTT. This sequence encodes CASSYAGGQGTEAFF.